The 25 T cell receptor beta chains below were found in one sample sequenced in a study of Tregs in tolerant kidney transplant recipients. Profiled with immunoSEQ multiplex PCR; TCRdb holds only in-frame clones, not every one. This table has more than 95,000 clones, about 90% appearing once. Sample: CD4+ T cells from blood. Receptors originate from a human donor in good health.

About this clone: One junction end does not reproduce the germline sequence, and a read error may be involved. This sequence joins TRBV18 and TRBJ2-7; TRBD2 matches 12 bases. Per germline, CDR1 KGHSH and CDR2 LQKENI. This CDR3 has 15 amino acids. The CDR3 reads CASSPPTSGRINLDF. The DNA of the CDR3 is TGTGCCAGCTCACCGCCAACTAGCGGGAGGATTAATTTGGACTTC.

V is TRBV6-5 and J is TRBJ2-5; D gene unclear. This CDR3 region has 13 residues. The germline CDR1 and CDR2 sequences are MNHEY and SVGAGI. Trimming cost V 6 bases and J 2 bases, with 10 bases left between them. The CDR3 sequence is CASSRRQQETQYF. The CDR3 nucleotides read TGTGCCAGCAGCCGCCGGCAACAAGAGACCCAGTACTTC.

In its sample, this clone was seen once. For the CDR3, the DNA is TGTGCCAGCTCCTCGGGACAGAATGAAAAACTGTTTTTT. Translation gives CASSSGQNEKLFF. This chain joins TRBV18 and TRBJ1-4; 7 bases are a match to TRBD1. CDR3 length equals 13 residues. Per the germline V gene, CDR1 is KGHSH and CDR2 is LQKENI. V lost 6 bases to trimming and J lost 5 bases; unmatched junction nucleotides: 3.

This clone has just one count. The J gene is TRBJ1-5, the V gene TRBV10-2; unclear D gene. CDR3 length equals 15 residues. Between the trimmed V and J ends, which lost 0 bases and 3 bases, there was a span of 9 bases. The V gene's germline CDR1 is WSHSY and CDR2 SAAADI. The DNA of the CDR3 is TGCGCCAGCAGTGAGTCGGTAGTCGCCAATCAGCCCCAGCATTTT. It is translated as CASSESVVANQPQHF.

The CDR3 loop reads CASSLRFGQINTGELFF. As DNA, the CDR3 is TGTGCCAGCAGCTTGCGCTTCGGGCAGATAAACACCGGGGAGCTGTTTTTT. This chain links TRBV5-8 with TRBJ2-2, with D uncertain. The CDR3 is 17 amino acids. The germline V gene has CDR1 SGHTS and CDR2 YDEGEE. V was clipped by 1 base and J by 2 bases, with 15 bases between them. The full variable domain, with the rest looked up from reference TRBV5-8 and TRBJ2-2, is EAGVTQSPTHLIKTRGQQATLRCSPISGHTSVYWYQQALGLGLQFLLWYDEGEERNRGNFPPRFSGRQFPNYSSELNVNALELEDSALYLCASSLRFGQINTGELFFGEGSRLTVL.

This chain links TRBV15 with TRBJ1-5; 7 nucleotides agree with TRBD1. CDR3 length equals 15 residues. CDR1 and CDR2 (germline): LNHNV, YYDKDF (reference sequence). Losses at the gene ends were 0 bases for V and 3 bases for J; bases not matched to a gene: 2. CDR3 bases: TGTGCCACCAGCAGAGACAGGGGGGTCAATCAGCCCCAGCATTTT. This translates into CATSRDRGVNQPQHF.

The rearrangement joins TRBV27 to TRBJ2-7, with 7 bases lining up with TRBD2. The CDR3 has 15 amino acids. V dropped 8 bases and J dropped 3; count of bases not matched to a gene: 13. CDR1 MNHEY and CDR2 SMNVEV come from the germline V gene (reference sequence). The CDR3: CASRGAGPPGYEQYF. In DNA, the CDR3 is TGTGCCAGCCGAGGAGCGGGGCCGCCTGGCTACGAGCAGTACTTC.

The CDR3 sequence: CASSPEDGTYEQYF. The CDR3 DNA is TGTGCCAGCAGTCCCGAGGACGGAACCTACGAGCAGTACTTC. The chain is built from TRBV6-6 and TRBJ2-7; D unclear. CDR3 length: 14 amino acids. CDR1 MNHNY and CDR2 SVGAGI come from the germline V gene (reference sequence). Trimming cost V 5 bases and J 2 bases, with 13 bases left between them.

This clone was picked up one time. This CDR3 is CASSPFVGGSSYEQYF. CDR3 sequence (DNA): TGTGCCAGCTCACCGTTCGTGGGAGGGAGCTCCTACGAGCAGTACTTC. The genes are TRBV18 and TRBJ2-7; 7 bases map to TRBD2. Germline V CDR1 and CDR2: KGHSH, LQKENI. The V segment lost 3 bases and the J segment 0 bases; nucleotides outside the gene matches: 8. This CDR3 region has 16 residues.

This clone was picked up one time. The chain links TRBV27 to TRBJ2-7; 14 positions agree with TRBD2. The CDR3 totals 17 residues. J was trimmed by 3 bases and V by 0 bases; bases with no gene match: 4. Germline CDR1 is MNHEY and CDR2 is SMNVEV (reference sequence). This CDR3 reads CASSLSGLAGEDYEQYF. In DNA form, the CDR3 reads TGTGCCAGCAGTTTATCGGGACTAGCGGGGGAGGACTACGAGCAGTACTTC.

This clone was detected a few times. The V gene is TRBV2, the J gene TRBJ1-2, with TRBD1 matching over 8 bases. The germline V gene encodes CDR1 SNHLY and CDR2 FYNNEI. Unmatched junction bases numbered 6, after V lost 8 bases and J lost 7 bases. CDR3 length: 12 amino acids. CDR3 region: CASSLDRGGYTF. CDR3 sequence (DNA): TGTGCCAGCTCACTAGACAGGGGTGGCTACACCTTC.

The chain has TRBV27 and TRBJ1-5; no clear D gene. The V end lost 2 bases, the J end lost 0 bases, and 5 bases lay between the germline ends. There are 14 residues in the CDR3. Germline V lookup: CDR1 MNHEY, CDR2 SMNVEV (reference sequence). In DNA, the CDR3 is TGTGCCAGCAGTTTAGGGTATAGCAATCAGCCCCAGCATTTT. Amino acid sequence: CASSLGYSNQPQHF.

The chain links TRBV5-1 to TRBJ2-1; D may be TRBD2 (5 bases). From germline, CDR1 is SGHRS and CDR2 YFSETQ. CDR3 length: 14 residues. V was shortened by 2 bases and J by 5 bases, with 11 bases between the two germline ends. CDR3 nucleotides: TGCGCCAGCAGCTTAAGCGGAGCTAACAATGAGCAGTTCTTC. It codes for CASSLSGANNEQFF.

The chain uses TRBV10-2 and TRBJ1-2; D is unclear. This CDR3 has 14 amino acids. Trimming cost V 4 bases and J 7 bases, with 16 bases left between them. Germline V gives CDR1 WSHSY, CDR2 SAAADI. The CDR3, as DNA: TGCGCCAGCAGTGTCCTCATGGGATCTGGTGGCTACACCTTC. Translation gives CASSVLMGSGGYTF.

The V and J genes are TRBV19 and TRBJ2-7; perhaps TRBD2 as D (5 bases). The ends were cut back, 5 bases at V and 2 bases at J, with 10 bases in the middle. This CDR3 has 13 amino acids. Germline CDR1 and CDR2: LNHDA and SQIVND (reference sequence). CDR3 bases: TGTGCCAGTAGTGGGAGCGTCCCCTACGAGCAGTACTTC. Its translation: CASSGSVPYEQYF.

This rearrangement joins TRBV10-3 to TRBJ2-1; possibly TRBD1 for D (5 bases). This CDR3 is built from 16 residues. CDR1 is ENHRY, CDR2 SYGVKD, per germline. V was shortened by 1 base and J by 0 bases, with 10 bases between the two germline ends. CDR3 sequence: CAISEWAGRSYNEQFF. The CDR3 region has the DNA TGTGCCATCAGTGAGTGGGCAGGGCGCTCCTACAATGAGCAGTTCTTC.

J is TRBJ1-6 and V is TRBV27; D remains unclear. Germline loops: CDR1 MNHEY, CDR2 SMNVEV (reference sequence). The CDR3 sequence is 16 residues long. The germline V and J ends were trimmed by 0 bases and 7 bases, with 13 bases remaining between them. The CDR3 DNA sequence: TGTGCCAGCAGTTTATCTCCCGGGGAGGGCAATTCACCCCTCCACTTT. Translating it yields CASSLSPGEGNSPLHF.

The V call is TRBV5-4, the J call TRBJ2-3; 10 nucleotides agree with TRBD2. The CDR3 consists of 20 residues. Germline CDR1 reads SGHNT; CDR2 reads YYREEE (reference sequence). Trimming cost V 0 bases and J 0 bases; bases outside gene matches: 13. This chain's CDR3 is CASSLGASGGRSTSTDTQYF. As DNA, the CDR3 is TGTGCCAGCAGCTTGGGAGCTAGCGGGGGCCGGTCCACTAGCACAGATACGCAGTATTTT.

The J gene is TRBJ1-3, the V gene TRBV6-1; D not certain. The germline V gene has CDR1 MNHNS and CDR2 SASEGT. The CDR3 is 14 amino acids. V was clipped by 1 base and J by 4 bases, with 8 bases between them. This CDR3 reads CASSEVGWGNTIYF. The CDR3 DNA reads as TGTGCCAGCAGTGAAGTGGGATGGGGAAACACCATATATTTT.

This chain uses TRBV2 with TRBJ1-1, with 12 nucleotides matching TRBD1. The junction had 10 bases not matched to a gene; V was cut back by 6 bases and J by 5 bases. The CDR3 has 16 residues. Germline V lookup: CDR1 SNHLY, CDR2 FYNNEI. As DNA, the CDR3 is TGTGCCAGCAGCAGGGGGACAGGGGGCGTGGGTACTGAAGCTTTCTTT. Residues: CASSRGTGGVGTEAFF.

The chain recombines TRBV18 with TRBJ1-1; the match to TRBD1 covers 10 bases. J gave up 2 bases and V 3 bases, and 3 bases lay outside the gene matches. In germline, CDR1 is KGHSH, CDR2 LQKENI. The CDR3 covers 15 residues. CDR3 in amino acids: CASSPRDRGNTEAFF. DNA for the CDR3: TGTGCCAGCTCACCCCGGGACAGGGGAAACACTGAAGCTTTCTTT.

The V and J genes are TRBV27 and TRBJ2-3; perhaps TRBD2 as D (5 bases). Germline-derived CDR1 and CDR2 are MNHEY and SMNVEV (reference sequence). Trimming shortened V by 2 bases and J by 4 bases, and 7 bases separated the two germline ends. The CDR3 is made up of 13 amino acids. This chain's CDR3 is CASSLLRADTQYF. CDR3 bases: TGTGCCAGCAGTTTACTGAGGGCAGATACGCAGTATTTT.

V gene TRBV11-2 combines with J gene TRBJ1-2, with TRBD1 identical over 12 bases. V lost 3 bases and J lost 5; bases outside the gene matches: 4. The CDR3 contains 15 residues. Germline CDR1 reads SGHAT; CDR2 reads FQNNGV. The CDR3 coding sequence is TGTGCCAGCAGCTTGGGGACAGGGGGCGCGTATGGCTACACCTTC. Amino acid sequence: CASSLGTGGAYGYTF.

The V gene is TRBV18, the J gene TRBJ2-3; D possibly corresponds to TRBD1 (6 bases). The CDR3 length is 14 residues. Trimming left V 3 bases short and J 4 bases short, with 11 bases between. Germline V CDR1 and CDR2: KGHSH, LQKENI. The CDR3 loop reads CASSPQGGADTQYF. The CDR3 DNA follows: TGTGCCAGCTCACCCCAAGGGGGTGCAGATACGCAGTATTTT.

The chain joins TRBV18 to TRBJ2-5, with D possibly called TRBD1 or TRBD2 (5 bases each). This CDR3 comprises 15 residues. The V end lost 3 bases, the J end lost 1 base, and 12 bases lay between the germline ends. Germline V gene lookup returns CDR1 KGHSH and CDR2 LQKENI. Written as DNA, the CDR3 is TGTGCCAGCTCACCCCTCACGGGGACCCAAGAGACCCAGTACTTC. It specifies CASSPLTGTQETQYF.